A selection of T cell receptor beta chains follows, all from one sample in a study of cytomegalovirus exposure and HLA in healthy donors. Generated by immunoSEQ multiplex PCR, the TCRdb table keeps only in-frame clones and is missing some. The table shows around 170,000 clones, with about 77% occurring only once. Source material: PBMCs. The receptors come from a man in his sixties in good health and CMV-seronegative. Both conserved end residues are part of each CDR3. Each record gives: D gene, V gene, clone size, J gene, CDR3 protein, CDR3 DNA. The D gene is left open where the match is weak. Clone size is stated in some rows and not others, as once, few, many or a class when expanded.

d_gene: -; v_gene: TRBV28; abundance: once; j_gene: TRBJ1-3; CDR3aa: CASSFSSTGSGNTIYF; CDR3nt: TGTGCCAGCAGTTTCTCCTCGACGGGCTCTGGAAACACCATATATTTT
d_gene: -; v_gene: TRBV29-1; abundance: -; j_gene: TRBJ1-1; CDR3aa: CSVEQGGGRDAEAFF; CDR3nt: TGCAGCGTTGAACAAGGGGGGGGAAGGGACGCTGAAGCTTTCTTT
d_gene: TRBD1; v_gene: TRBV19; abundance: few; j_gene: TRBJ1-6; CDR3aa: CASSVDRASPLHF; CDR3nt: TGTGCCAGTAGCGTCGACAGGGCTTCACCCCTCCACTTT
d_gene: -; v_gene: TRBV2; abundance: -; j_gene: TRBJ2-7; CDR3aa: CASSLRQPDYEQYF; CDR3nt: TGTGCCAGCAGCCTCCGACAGCCCGACTACGAGCAGTACTTC
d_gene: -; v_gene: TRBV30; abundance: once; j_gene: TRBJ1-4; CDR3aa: CAWSSGVTTNEKLFF; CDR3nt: TGTGCCTGGAGCTCGGGGGTGACAACTAATGAAAAACTGTTTTTT
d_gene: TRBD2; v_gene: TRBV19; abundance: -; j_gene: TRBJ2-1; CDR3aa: CASSIPAGGPDEQFF; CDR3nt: TGTGCCAGTAGTATACCCGCGGGGGGGCCTGATGAGCAGTTCTTC
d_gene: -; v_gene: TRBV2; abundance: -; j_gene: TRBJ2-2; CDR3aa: CASSETRGAINTGELFF; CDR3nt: TGTGCCAGCAGTGAAACCCGGGGGGCCATAAACACCGGGGAGCTGTTTTTT
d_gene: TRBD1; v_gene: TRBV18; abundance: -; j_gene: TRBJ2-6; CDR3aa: CASSPGTGRSSGANVLTF; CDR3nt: TGTGCCAGCTCACCTGGGACAGGGAGAAGCTCTGGGGCCAACGTCCTGACTTTC
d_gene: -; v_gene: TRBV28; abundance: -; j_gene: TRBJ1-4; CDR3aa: CASNPVGLGEKLFF; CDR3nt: TGTGCCAGCAACCCGGTGGGGCTCGGGGAAAAACTGTTTTTT
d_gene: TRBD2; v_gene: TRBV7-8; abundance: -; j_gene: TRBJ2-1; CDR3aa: CASSSRLAGKYNEQFF; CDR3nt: TGTGCCAGCAGCTCCAGACTAGCGGGAAAGTACAATGAGCAGTTCTTC
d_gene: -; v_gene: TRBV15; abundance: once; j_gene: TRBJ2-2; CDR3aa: CATSREGRDGELFF; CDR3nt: TGTGCCACCAGCAGAGAGGGGAGAGATGGGGAGCTGTTTTTT
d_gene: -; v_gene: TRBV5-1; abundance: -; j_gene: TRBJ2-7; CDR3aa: CASSRQTDSGEQYF; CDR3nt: TGCGCCAGCAGCCGACAAACCGACAGTGGCGAGCAGTACTTC
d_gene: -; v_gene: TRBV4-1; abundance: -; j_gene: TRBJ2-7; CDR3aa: CASSQDHIGGGSDEQYF; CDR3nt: TGCGCCAGCAGCCAAGATCATATCGGGGGTGGTAGCGACGAGCAGTACTTC
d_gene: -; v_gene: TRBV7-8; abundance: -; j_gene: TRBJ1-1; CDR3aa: CASSLATGNTEAFF; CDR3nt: TGTGCCAGCAGCTTAGCGACAGGGAACACTGAAGCTTTCTTT
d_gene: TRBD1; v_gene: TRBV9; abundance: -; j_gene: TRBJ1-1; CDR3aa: CASSEGAGEAFF; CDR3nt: TGTGCCAGCAGCGAGGGGGCAGGTGAAGCTTTCTTT
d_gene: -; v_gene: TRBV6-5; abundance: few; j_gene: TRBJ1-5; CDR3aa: CASSRTVSNQPQHF; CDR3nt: TGTGCCAGCAGTCGGACTGTTAGCAATCAGCCCCAGCATTTT
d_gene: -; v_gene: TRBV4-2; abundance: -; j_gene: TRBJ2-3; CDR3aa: CASSQEYGTDTQYF; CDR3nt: TGTGCCAGCAGCCAAGAGTACGGGACAGATACGCAGTATTTT
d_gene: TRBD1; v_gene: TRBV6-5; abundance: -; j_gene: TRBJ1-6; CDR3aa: CASSPQGKNSPLHF; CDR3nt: TGTGCCAGCAGTCCACAGGGGAAGAATTCACCCCTCCACTTT
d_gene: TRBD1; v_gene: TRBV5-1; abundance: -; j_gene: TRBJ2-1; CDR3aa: CASSSGQGARQQFF; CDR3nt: TGCGCCAGCAGTTCCGGACAGGGGGCGCGACAGCAGTTCTTC
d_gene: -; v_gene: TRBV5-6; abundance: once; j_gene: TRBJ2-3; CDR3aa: CASSFITGDTDTQYF; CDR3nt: TGTGCCAGCAGCTTCATCACAGGAGACACAGATACGCAGTATTTT
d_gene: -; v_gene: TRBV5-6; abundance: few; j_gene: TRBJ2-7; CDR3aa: CASTRTPGAYEQYF; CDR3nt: TGTGCCAGCACCCGGACACCTGGAGCCTACGAGCAGTACTTC
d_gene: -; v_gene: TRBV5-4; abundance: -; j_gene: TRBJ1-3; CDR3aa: CASSLGQPSGNTIYF; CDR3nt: TGTGCCAGCAGCCTAGGACAGCCTTCTGGAAACACCATATATTTT
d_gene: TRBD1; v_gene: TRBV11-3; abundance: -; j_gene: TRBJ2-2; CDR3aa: CASSSGQGANTGELFF; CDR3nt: TGTGCCAGCAGCTCGGGACAGGGGGCGAACACCGGGGAGCTGTTTTTT
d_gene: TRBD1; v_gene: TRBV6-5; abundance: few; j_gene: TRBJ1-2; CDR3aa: CASSSPRTGSSRGYTF; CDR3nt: TGTGCCAGCAGTTCCCCAAGGACAGGGTCCTCAAGGGGCTACACCTTC
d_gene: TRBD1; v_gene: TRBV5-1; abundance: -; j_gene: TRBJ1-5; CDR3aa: CASSPTSDRAQPQHF; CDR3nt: TGCGCCAGCAGCCCGACTTCCGACAGGGCGCAGCCCCAGCATTTT
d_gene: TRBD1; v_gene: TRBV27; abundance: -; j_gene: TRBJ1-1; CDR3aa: CATGYRGITEAFF; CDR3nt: TGTGCCACCGGGTACAGGGGGATCACTGAAGCTTTCTTT
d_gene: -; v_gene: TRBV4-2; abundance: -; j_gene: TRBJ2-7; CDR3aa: CASSQIQGSYEQYF; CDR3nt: TGTGCCAGCAGCCAAATACAGGGCTCCTACGAGCAGTACTTC
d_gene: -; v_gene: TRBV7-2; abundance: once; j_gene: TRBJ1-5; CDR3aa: CASTARAGFRPQHF; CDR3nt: TGTGCCAGCACGGCTAGAGCAGGGTTTCGGCCCCAGCATTTT
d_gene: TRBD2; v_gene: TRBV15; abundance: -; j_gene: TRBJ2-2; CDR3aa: CATSRSLGGGRGGELFF; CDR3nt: TGTGCCACCAGCAGGAGCCTGGGGGGCGGGAGGGGCGGGGAGCTGTTTTTT
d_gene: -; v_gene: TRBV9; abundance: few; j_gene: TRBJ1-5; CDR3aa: CASSVGGEGGQPQHF; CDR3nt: TGTGCCAGCAGCGTAGGAGGGGAGGGGGGACAGCCCCAGCATTTT
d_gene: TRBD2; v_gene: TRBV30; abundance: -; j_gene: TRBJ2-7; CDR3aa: CAWLAASYEQYF; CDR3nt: TGTGCCTGGCTAGCGGCCTCCTACGAGCAGTACTTC
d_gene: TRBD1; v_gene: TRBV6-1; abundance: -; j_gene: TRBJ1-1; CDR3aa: CASSRQGAFTEAFF; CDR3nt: TGTGCCAGCAGCAGACAGGGAGCTTTTACTGAAGCTTTCTTT
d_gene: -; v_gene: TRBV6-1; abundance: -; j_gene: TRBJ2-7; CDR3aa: CASSEIRAMDEQYF; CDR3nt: TGTGCCAGCAGTGAAATCAGGGCAATGGACGAGCAGTACTTC
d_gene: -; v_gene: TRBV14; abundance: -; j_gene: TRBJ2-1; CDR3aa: CASSQDGRSYNEQFF; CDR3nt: TGTGCCAGCAGCCAAGATGGGAGGTCCTACAATGAGCAGTTCTTC
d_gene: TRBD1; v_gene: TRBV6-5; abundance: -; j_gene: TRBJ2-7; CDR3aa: CASRRDREGYEQYF; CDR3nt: TGTGCCAGCAGGCGTGACAGGGAAGGCTACGAGCAGTACTTC
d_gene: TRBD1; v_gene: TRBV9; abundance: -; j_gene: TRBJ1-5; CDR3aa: CASSAGQRQPQHF; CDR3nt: TGTGCCAGCAGCGCGGGACAGAGACAGCCCCAGCATTTT
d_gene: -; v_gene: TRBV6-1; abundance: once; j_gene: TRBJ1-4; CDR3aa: CASSEASGWGNEKLFF; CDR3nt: TGTGCCAGCAGTGAAGCGTCAGGGTGGGGTAATGAAAAACTGTTTTTT